Detailed here is one T cell receptor beta chain. Its antigen is as yet unknown. PCR involved 60 Vbeta and 13 Jbeta primers. Clones were read by immunoSEQ multiplex PCR, and TCRdb kept only the in-frame ones, dropping some. The sample includes roughly 290,000 clones, roughly 89% of them seen just once. The length of the CDR3 is 14 residues. The ends were cut back, 6 bases at V and 6 bases at J, with 14 bases in the middle. The germline gives CDR1 MGHDK, CDR2 SYGVNS. This sample was included in a study of cytomegalovirus exposure and HLA in healthy donors. Study-wide background: Membership in the Caucasian-associated ancestry cluster was found for about four fifths of approximately 380 genotyped donors. Regarding the study as a whole: Later analysis demonstrated an association between a missense DCLRE1C variant and TCR beta V- and J-gene trimming. Productive rates of about 87% or about 30% were seen for most TCR beta V segments in an earlier analysis.

Donors counted as nominally healthy when sampled, yet unrecorded immune exposures were likely. This rearrangement joins TRBV25-1 to TRBJ2-2, with a possible D match to TRBD2 (5 bases). The sequenced sample was PBMCs. The receptor's source is a young woman in good health and CMV-seronegative. The CDR3 loop is CASSSRGSAGELFF. Written as DNA, the CDR3 is TGTGCCAGCAGCTCCAGAGGGTCGGCCGGGGAGCTGTTTTTT.